The clone carrying this TCR beta chain was seen a few times. This sample was included in a study of regulatory T cells in long-lasting Graves disease. V gave up 1 base and J gave up 6 bases, with 10 bases separating them. Germline lookup yields CDR1 GTSNPN and CDR2 SVGIG (reference sequence). The CDR3 length is 14 residues. Researchers made TCR beta libraries by using iRepertoire HTBI primers and running Arm-PCR on CDR3 regions. TCRdb redid the calling of the multiplex PCR reads with MiXCR, one entry per CDR3 protein. Here the sample spans a few hundred thousand distinct CDR3 sequences, about a quarter being singletons. Sample time point: persistent/refractory GD, antithyroid drugs over 5 years with positive TRAb. There was RNA extracted from PBMCs, and the TCR library was made from it.

This sequence originates from a female donor with Graves disease. This chain uses TRBV30 with TRBJ1-6; D is ambiguous. Sample: peripheral blood mononuclear cells (PBMCs), taken when the disease was refractory, from a patient treated with antithyroid drugs. The CDR3 DNA is TGTGCCTGGAGTGCGGGAAACAGTAATTCACCCCTCCACTTT. As protein: CAWSAGNSNSPLHF.